The 31 T cell receptor beta chains below all came from one sample that was sequenced in a study of control samples from healthy donors and cancer patients. Sequencing used immunoSEQ multiplex PCR; TCRdb keeps in-frame clones, though not all of them. The sample has some 57,000 clones, approximately 96% seen once. Source material: blood. These receptors were obtained from a woman aged 25 to 45 in good health.

The V gene is TRBV13, the J gene TRBJ1-2; D is unresolved. V was trimmed by 1 base and J by 3 bases, leaving 6 bases between them. The CDR3 extends over 13 amino acids. Germline V gene data show CDR1 as PRHDT and CDR2 as FYEKMQ (reference sequence). The CDR3 sequence: CASSLDRDYGYTF. The DNA of the CDR3 is TGTGCCAGCAGCTTAGATCGAGACTATGGCTACACCTTC.

The chain employs TRBV2 and TRBJ1-1; the D gene is possibly TRBD1 (6 bases). The CDR3 loop spans 14 amino acids. V lost 1 base and J lost 4, with 10 bases in between. From germline, CDR1 is SNHLY and CDR2 FYNNEI. In DNA form, the CDR3 reads TGTGCCAGCAGTGAAGGGGACACGGTCACTGAAGCTTTCTTT. This encodes CASSEGDTVTEAFF.

The chain links TRBV19 to TRBJ1-1; possibly TRBD1 for D (5 bases). In germline, CDR1 is LNHDA, CDR2 SQIVND (reference sequence). Trimming took 4 bases from V and 5 from J, leaving 11 bases between them. This CDR3 spans 13 amino acids. The CDR3 here is CASSTSGSTEAFF. CDR3 nucleotide sequence: TGTGCCAGTAGTACCTCAGGGTCTACTGAAGCTTTCTTT.

This chain uses TRBV7-6 with TRBJ2-1, with TRBD2 matching 10 bases. V shed 5 bases and J 2 bases; nucleotides not matched to a gene: 9. Germline V gene data show CDR1 as SGHVS and CDR2 as FNYEAQ. The length of the CDR3 is 17 residues. CDR3 sequence (DNA): TGTGCCAGCAGCCATGGAAAGCGGGAGGGCCCCTACAATGAGCAGTTCTTC. The encoded protein is CASSHGKREGPYNEQFF.

The gene calls are TRBV5-6 and TRBJ1-4; no firm D call. V was shortened by 8 bases and J by 4 bases, with 15 bases between the two germline ends. Germline V gene data show CDR1 as SGHDT and CDR2 as YYEEEE. The CDR3 is 14 amino acids. CDR3 amino acids: CASSLWAINEKLFF. CDR3 in DNA: TGTGCCAGTTCCTTATGGGCAATTAATGAAAAACTGTTTTTT.

Written as DNA, the CDR3 is TGTGCCAGCACCCAGACTAGCGGGAGAGTGGGAGATACGCAGTATTTT. Translation gives CASTQTSGRVGDTQYF. This rearrangement joins TRBV7-6 to TRBJ2-3; 12 nucleotides agree with TRBD2. Germline CDR1 and CDR2: SGHVS and FNYEAQ. There are 16 residues in the CDR3. Trimming cost V 7 bases and J 5 bases; bases outside gene matches: 10.

This chain connects TRBV28 to TRBJ1-1; D is perhaps TRBD1 (6 bases). V was pared by 7 bases and J by 5 bases, with 20 bases between. Germline V gene sequence: CDR1 MDHEN, CDR2 SYDVKM. This CDR3 region has 15 residues. The CDR3 loop reads CASTYNRDLGTEAFF. The CDR3 nucleotides read TGTGCCAGCACCTACAACAGGGATCTGGGGACTGAAGCTTTCTTT.

V is TRBV28 and J is TRBJ2-1, with D possibly being TRBD1 (6 bases). Per germline, CDR1 MDHEN and CDR2 SYDVKM. V lost 4 bases, J lost 9 bases, and 16 bases lay in between. The CDR3 is made up of 14 amino acids. DNA of the CDR3: TGTGCCAGCAGTTCCCTTGTCCCCAGGGGTGAGCAGTTCTTC. Its translation: CASSSLVPRGEQFF.

The chain uses TRBV27 and TRBJ1-2, with D perhaps matching TRBD1 (6 bases). CDR3 length equals 13 residues. Germline CDR1 reads MNHEY; CDR2 reads SMNVEV (reference sequence). With 4 bases removed from V and 11 bases from J, the gap between germline ends came to 17 bases. In DNA form, the CDR3 reads TGTGCCAGCAGTTCCTTCGCTACAGGGAGATACACCTTC. It encodes CASSSFATGRYTF.

In its sample, this clone was seen once. This sequence joins TRBV9 and TRBJ2-5, with 10 bases lining up with TRBD2. The CDR3 has 15 residues. Unmatched junction bases numbered 4, after V lost 3 bases and J lost 2 bases. The germline gives CDR1 SGDLS, CDR2 YYNGEE. The CDR3 reads CASSESGRGQETQYF. The CDR3 DNA sequence: TGTGCCAGCAGCGAGAGCGGGAGGGGACAAGAGACCCAGTACTTC.

This chain links TRBV6-5 with TRBJ1-2; D is undetermined. Germline assignment: CDR1 MNHEY and CDR2 SVGAGI. V lost 2 bases, J lost 5 bases, and 9 bases lay in between. This CDR3 comprises 13 residues. Here the CDR3 reads CASSYQSGYGYTF. In nucleotides, the CDR3 is TGTGCCAGCAGTTACCAGTCGGGGTATGGCTACACCTTC.

This clone was picked up one time. The genes are TRBV7-9 and TRBJ1-1, with D tentatively TRBD1 (6 bases). V lost 3 bases and J 3 bases, leaving 14 bases between the germline ends. The V gene's germline CDR1 is SEHNR and CDR2 FQNEAQ (reference sequence). The CDR3 is made up of 15 amino acids. The CDR3 DNA follows: TGTGCCAGCAGCTTGGGGACAAGGGGGGACACTGAAGCTTTCTTT. This sequence encodes CASSLGTRGDTEAFF.

The chain has TRBV29-1 and TRBJ1-2; 7 bases align to TRBD1. CDR3 length: 13 amino acids. Germline values: CDR1 SQVTM, CDR2 ANQGSEA. Trimming cost V 7 bases and J 0 bases; bases outside gene matches: 5. CDR3 nucleotide sequence: TGCAGCGCCGGACAGGAAGCTAACTATGGCTACACCTTC. Its translation: CSAGQEANYGYTF. Filled out from reference TRBV29-1 and TRBJ1-2, the complete variable domain reads SAVISQKPSRDICQRGTSLTIQCQVDSQVTMMFWYRQQPGQSLTLIATANQGSEATYESGFVIDKFPISRPNLTFSTLTVSNMSPEDSSIYLCSAGQEANYGYTFGSGTRLTVV.

The genes are TRBV3-1 (or the pseudogene TRBV3-2) and TRBJ1-2; 7 bases match TRBD1. Per the germline V gene, CDR1 is LGHDT and CDR2 is YNNKEL (reference sequence). CDR3 length: 15 amino acids. Unmatched junction bases numbered 5, after V lost 0 bases and J lost 4 bases. CDR3 in amino acids: CASSQDAAGGYGYTF. In DNA form, the CDR3 reads TGTGCCAGCAGCCAAGATGCAGCAGGGGGCTATGGCTACACCTTC.

V is TRBV5-1 and J is TRBJ2-1, with 7 bases that match TRBD1. Trimming at V came to 4 bases and at J to 4 bases, leaving 5 bases not matched to a gene. Germline assignment: CDR1 SGHRS and CDR2 YFSETQ. This CDR3 region has 14 residues. The CDR3 bases are TGCGCCAGCAGCCTTGGGACAGATTACAATGAGCAGTTCTTC. Amino acid sequence: CASSLGTDYNEQFF.

The chain employs TRBV9 and TRBJ2-1; the match to TRBD1 covers 7 bases. V trimming: 3 bases; J trimming: 6 bases; junction bases outside the gene matches: 0. Germline V gives CDR1 SGDLS, CDR2 YYNGEE. CDR3 length: 12 amino acids. CDR3: CASSGDSNEQFF. The CDR3 DNA reads as TGTGCCAGCAGCGGGGACAGCAATGAGCAGTTCTTC.

The chain is built from TRBV29-1 and TRBJ2-7; 9 bases match TRBD1. From germline, CDR1 is SQVTM and CDR2 ANQGSEA. The CDR3 spans 16 residues. J lost 6 bases, V lost 5 bases, and 17 bases had no gene match. The CDR3 is CSVQHTTGGPLGEQYF. As DNA, the CDR3 is TGCAGCGTTCAACACACGACAGGGGGGCCTTTGGGCGAGCAGTACTTC.

This chain links TRBV29-1 with TRBJ2-1; TRBD2 agrees at 7 bases. Germline lookup yields CDR1 SQVTM and CDR2 ANQGSEA. The CDR3 has 14 amino acids. V trimming: 3 bases; J trimming: 4 bases; junction bases outside the gene matches: 6. CDR3 in amino acids: CSVDGGREYNEQFF. In DNA form, the CDR3 reads TGCAGCGTTGATGGCGGGAGAGAGTACAATGAGCAGTTCTTC.

V gene TRBV3-1 (or the pseudogene TRBV3-2) combines with J gene TRBJ2-5; 11 positions agree with TRBD2. The CDR3 sequence is 14 residues long. V dropped 0 bases and J dropped 13; count of bases not matched to a gene: 7. The germline V gene encodes CDR1 LGHDT and CDR2 YNNKEL (reference sequence). The DNA of the CDR3 is TGTGCCAGCAGCCAAGATGGGACTAGCGGTGCCAGGTACTTC. This gives the protein CASSQDGTSGARYF.

The chain carries TRBV19 and TRBJ2-1; TRBD2 aligns across 7 bases. The J segment lost 7 bases and the V segment lost 6 bases, leaving 9 bases of the junction unmatched. This CDR3 has 14 residues. Germline V gene lookup returns CDR1 LNHDA and CDR2 SQIVND (reference sequence). The CDR3 coding sequence is TGTGCCAGTAGAGGCGCGGGGGAGCCAAATGAGCAGTTCTTC. This sequence encodes CASRGAGEPNEQFF.

In this sample, this clone is medium-sized. The chain uses TRBV5-1 and TRBJ2-1, with D possibly being TRBD1 (5 bases). Between the trimmed V and J ends, which lost 1 base and 0 bases, there was a span of 11 bases. Germline assignment: CDR1 SGHRS and CDR2 YFSETQ. This CDR3 is 16 amino acids long. The CDR3 DNA is TGCGCCAGCAGCTTGCCGATTGACAGCTCCTACAATGAGCAGTTCTTC. Protein product: CASSLPIDSSYNEQFF.

This clone was seen only once. The chain has TRBV6-5 and TRBJ1-2, with D possibly matching TRBD1 (5 bases). V gave up 8 bases and J gave up 1 base, with 14 bases separating them. This CDR3 has 14 residues. Germline assignment: CDR1 MNHEY and CDR2 SVGAGI. The CDR3 sequence: CASGTRDGNYGYTF. The CDR3 DNA sequence: TGTGCCAGCGGAACCCGGGACGGTAACTATGGCTACACCTTC.

The CDR3 here is CATSSPGLGYEQYF. The CDR3 nucleotides read TGTGCCACCAGCAGCCCAGGACTTGGCTACGAGCAGTACTTC. The rearrangement uses TRBV15 and TRBJ2-7; the D gene is possibly TRBD2 (5 bases). Trimming shortened V by 3 bases and J by 3 bases, and 12 bases separated the two germline ends. CDR3 length equals 14 residues. Germline CDR1 is LNHNV and CDR2 is YYDKDF (reference sequence).

The chain links TRBV11-2 to TRBJ2-2; D uncertain. The germline V and J ends were trimmed by 5 bases and 6 bases, with 16 bases remaining between them. The CDR3 length is 15 residues. Germline CDR1 SGHAT, CDR2 FQNNGV. The CDR3 DNA reads TGTGCCAGCAGCCTTCTCCTCACGGCATCCGGGGAGCTGTTTTTT. Amino acid sequence: CASSLLLTASGELFF. The entire variable domain, with the rest obtained from reference TRBV11-2 and TRBJ2-2, is as follows: EAGVAQSPRYKIIEKRQSVAFWCNPISGHATLYWYQQILGQGPKLLIQFQNNGVVDDSQLPKDRFSAERLKGVDSTLKIQPAKLEDSAVYLCASSLLLTASGELFFGEGSRLTVL.

This chain links TRBV9 with TRBJ2-2, with D hard to call. Per germline, CDR1 SGDLS and CDR2 YYNGEE. V was clipped by 0 bases and J by 2 bases, with 5 bases between them. The CDR3 spans 14 residues. Here the CDR3 reads CASSVAHNTGELFF. CDR3 DNA sequence: TGTGCCAGCAGCGTAGCACACAACACCGGGGAGCTGTTTTTT.

The genes are TRBV11-2 and TRBJ2-1, with TRBD1 identical over 8 bases. The CDR3 extends over 13 amino acids. CDR1 is SGHAT and CDR2 is FQNNGV in the germline V gene. J gave up 15 bases and V 0 bases, and 7 bases lay outside the gene matches. CDR3 bases: TGTGCCAGCAGCTTAGATCTGGCCAGGGGGCCGTTCTTC. It specifies CASSLDLARGPFF.

V is TRBV19 and J is TRBJ2-5, with 11 bases aligning to TRBD1. The germline gives CDR1 LNHDA, CDR2 SQIVND (reference sequence). V was clipped by 3 bases and J by 4 bases; unmatched bases: 7. CDR3 length: 16 residues. The CDR3, as DNA: TGTGCCAGTAGTATCCCCGGACAGGGGGCGATAGAGACCCAGTACTTC. Translated: CASSIPGQGAIETQYF.

This clone came up once. CDR3 DNA: TGTGCCAGCAGTTTGTCAGGGGGACAGCCCCAGCATTTT. This codes for CASSLSGGQPQHF. The rearrangement joins TRBV27 to TRBJ1-5; 7 bases align to TRBD1. The CDR3 runs 13 residues. Per the germline V gene, CDR1 is MNHEY and CDR2 is SMNVEV (reference sequence). V lost 3 bases and J lost 7; bases outside the gene matches: 3.

The chain joins TRBV25-1 to TRBJ2-2; possibly TRBD1 for D (6 bases). Trimming left V 1 base short and J 1 base short, with 10 bases between. Germline assignment: CDR1 MGHDK and CDR2 SYGVNS. The CDR3 is 16 residues long. The CDR3 loop reads CASSELRGGNTGELFF. The CDR3 coding sequence is TGTGCCAGCAGTGAATTGAGAGGGGGGAACACCGGGGAGCTGTTTTTT. Supplemented by reference TRBV25-1 and TRBJ2-2, the full variable domain reads EADIYQTPRYLVIGTGKKITLECSQTMGHDKMYWYQQDPGMELHLIHYSYGVNSTEKGDLSSESTVSRIRTEHFPLTLESARPSHTSQYLCASSELRGGNTGELFFGEGSRLTVL.

The V call is TRBV14, the J call TRBJ2-7; 7 nucleotides align to TRBD1. V gave up 4 bases and J gave up 0 bases; unmatched junction bases: 6. Germline lookup yields CDR1 SGHDN and CDR2 FVKESK. This CDR3 has 15 residues. For the CDR3, the DNA is TGTGCCAGCAGCCCTTGGACAGGCCTCTCCTACGAGCAGTACTTC. This sequence encodes CASSPWTGLSYEQYF.

In this sample, this clone turned up once. This chain connects TRBV6-2 or TRBV6-3 to TRBJ1-5; 7 positions agree with TRBD1. Germline-derived CDR1 and CDR2 are MNHEY and SVGEGT. The CDR3 length is 16 residues. J was trimmed by 7 bases and V by 5 bases; bases with no gene match: 14. The CDR3 region is CASSGEEGAVGQPQHF. In nucleotides, the CDR3 is TGTGCCAGCAGTGGCGAGGAGGGGGCAGTAGGGCAGCCCCAGCATTTT.